This T cell receptor beta chain was captured in a study of shared clonotypes between healthy human individuals. This table comes from immunoSEQ multiplex PCR, and its TCRdb copy is limited to in-frame clones, with some not included. The table has around 2.1 million clones, just over 90% seen once. Terminally differentiated effector memory CD45RA+ cells were excluded from the naive CD8 cells, which were CD45RO-negative and positively selected for CCR7. All of the donors resided in Nashville, Tennessee, and each was a Caucasian adult. Germline V gene data show CDR1 as MDHEN and CDR2 as SYDVKM. Unmatched junction bases numbered 7, after V lost 5 bases and J lost 0 bases. The CDR3 spans 17 residues.

The sample was naive CD8+ T cells from PBMCs. V is TRBV28 and J is TRBJ2-6, with 7 bases that match TRBD1. This clonotype originated in a man between 18 and 35 years old in good health. Some clones in this sample may be carry-over from other donors' samples. The CDR3 loop reads CASSRQGQSSGANVLTF. The CDR3 bases are TGTGCCAGCAGTAGACAGGGTCAGTCCTCTGGGGCCAACGTCCTGACTTTC.